This entry lists 32 T cell receptor beta chains sequenced from one sample in a study of cytomegalovirus exposure and HLA in healthy donors. A multiplex PCR was run with 60 Vbeta primers and 13 Jbeta primers. This table comes from immunoSEQ multiplex PCR, and its TCRdb copy is limited to in-frame clones, with some not included. The sample records 100,000 to 150,000 clones, 70% to 85% being singletons. The sample consisted of PBMCs. These receptors were collected from a man between 35 and 55 years old in good health and CMV-seropositive.

The genes are TRBV6-5 and TRBJ2-7; 10 bases are shared with TRBD2. The ends lost 6 bases at V and 0 bases at J; junction bases unmatched: 2. The CDR3 spans 14 residues. The V gene's germline CDR1 is MNHEY and CDR2 SVGAGI. In nucleotides, the CDR3 is TGTGCCAGCAGCCGGACTAGCGGCTCCTACGAGCAGTACTTC. This codes for CASSRTSGSYEQYF.

This clone is a singleton in its sample. The V gene is TRBV27, the J gene TRBJ2-3, with TRBD1 matching 8 bases. The germline V gene has CDR1 MNHEY and CDR2 SMNVEV (reference sequence). CDR3 length: 13 amino acids. V lost 6 bases to trimming and J lost 6 bases; unmatched junction nucleotides: 5. CDR3 loop: CASRFRGLDTQYF. The CDR3 DNA follows: TGTGCCAGCAGATTCAGGGGGCTTGATACGCAGTATTTT.

This chain links TRBV7-9 with TRBJ2-7; maybe TRBD2 (7 bases). Trimming left V 1 base short and J 3 bases short, with 13 bases between. This CDR3 has 15 residues. The germline gives CDR1 SEHNR, CDR2 FQNEAQ (reference sequence). Here the CDR3 reads CASSLGGPSGYEQYF. CDR3 in DNA: TGTGCCAGCAGCTTAGGGGGGCCTAGCGGCTACGAGCAGTACTTC.

The chain employs TRBV28 and TRBJ2-5; D might be TRBD2 (6 bases). From germline, CDR1 is MDHEN and CDR2 SYDVKM. V was shortened by 6 bases and J by 1 base, with 21 bases between the two germline ends. The length of the CDR3 is 17 residues. CDR3 sequence (DNA): TGTGCCAGCAGGCGCCGCTGGGACTCCCTATCCCAAGAGACCCAGTACTTC. This encodes CASRRRWDSLSQETQYF.

V gene TRBV5-6 combines with J gene TRBJ2-5; tentatively, D is TRBD1 (6 bases). From germline, CDR1 is SGHDT and CDR2 YYEEEE. Trimming cost V 3 bases and J 6 bases, with 12 bases left between them. CDR3 length equals 13 residues. CDR3 amino acids: CASSSGTRKTQYF. The CDR3 coding sequence is TGTGCCAGCAGCTCTGGGACAAGAAAGACCCAGTACTTC.

This clone was found a few times. This chain connects TRBV28 to TRBJ2-2; 10 bases are a match to TRBD2. Germline CDR1 is MDHEN and CDR2 is SYDVKM. The CDR3 sequence is 14 residues long. V shed 5 bases, J shed 3 bases, and the junction held 0 bases outside the gene matches. The CDR3 coding sequence is TGTGCCAGCAGTAGCGGGAGGGACACCGGGGAGCTGTTTTTT. Translating it yields CASSSGRDTGELFF.

The chain employs TRBV28 and TRBJ2-7; TRBD1 is a possible D gene (5 bases). Trimming cost V 2 bases and J 4 bases, with 9 bases left between them. Germline V gives CDR1 MDHEN, CDR2 SYDVKM. This CDR3 has 13 amino acids. The CDR3: CASSLLDRYEQYF. In nucleotides, the CDR3 is TGTGCCAGCAGTTTACTCGACAGATACGAGCAGTACTTC.

This sequence joins TRBV5-6 and TRBJ2-5, with 13 bases matching TRBD2. After removal of 4 bases from V and 2 bases from J, the junction contained 5 bases not matched to a gene. The V gene's germline CDR1 is SGHDT and CDR2 YYEEEE. The CDR3 spans 16 residues. In DNA form, the CDR3 reads TGTGCCAGCAGCCTAGGACTAGCGGGGGCACAAGAGACCCAGTACTTC. It yields the protein CASSLGLAGAQETQYF.

V and J are TRBV4-2 and TRBJ2-7; 15 bases map to TRBD2. Trimming cost V 4 bases and J 7 bases; bases outside gene matches: 8. The CDR3 has 16 residues. Germline CDR1 LGHNA, CDR2 YNFKEQ. Here the CDR3 DNA reads TGTGCCAGCAGCCCTATGGGACTAGCGGGGGGTCGAGAGCAGTACTTC. This codes for CASSPMGLAGGREQYF.

In the case of this clone: The sample carries other DNA sequences with the same CDR3. J is TRBJ2-6 and V is TRBV27; D not certain. This CDR3 contains 14 residues. From germline, CDR1 is MNHEY and CDR2 SMNVEV (reference sequence). V was cut by 5 bases and J by 0 bases, with 5 bases left in between. CDR3 DNA sequence: TGTGCCAGCAGTCTAAGCTCTGGGGCCAACGTCCTGACTTTC. Translating it yields CASSLSSGANVLTF.

This chain uses TRBV2 with TRBJ2-1; 10 positions match TRBD2. Germline V gene data show CDR1 as SNHLY and CDR2 as FYNNEI. V was pared by 2 bases and J by 7 bases, with 8 bases of the junction left unmatched. The CDR3 extends over 16 amino acids. CDR3 nucleotide sequence: TGTGCCAGCAGTGAAAGGCTAGCGGGAGACTTGAATGAGCAGTTCTTC. It yields the protein CASSERLAGDLNEQFF.

The V call is TRBV14, the J call TRBJ2-1; 9 nucleotides agree with TRBD2. Germline V gene lookup returns CDR1 SGHDN and CDR2 FVKESK. J lost 4 bases, V lost 0 bases, and 16 bases had no gene match. There are 20 residues in the CDR3. The chain's CDR3 is CASSQDFITAGGPLYNEQFF. CDR3 bases: TGTGCCAGCAGCCAAGACTTTATTACGGCGGGAGGGCCTCTATACAATGAGCAGTTCTTC.

V gene TRBV4-1 combines with J gene TRBJ2-1; 12 nucleotides align to TRBD2. Per germline, CDR1 MGHRA and CDR2 YSYEKL. The CDR3 is made up of 16 amino acids. J lost 10 bases, V lost 5 bases, and 12 bases had no gene match. The CDR3 nucleotides are TGCGCCAGCAGCACCCAACTAGCGGGGGGAGGAAGAGAGCAGTTCTTC. Amino acids: CASSTQLAGGGREQFF.

This clone was found a few times. The V and J genes are TRBV5-4 and TRBJ2-7; 12 nucleotides align to TRBD2. The CDR3 spans 15 residues. V shed 4 bases, J shed 2 bases, and the junction held 4 bases outside the gene matches. CDR1 SGHNT and CDR2 YYREEE come from the germline V gene (reference sequence). CDR3 nucleotides: TGTGCCAGCAGCATAGGACTAGCGGGGACCTACGAGCAGTACTTC. This translates into CASSIGLAGTYEQYF.

This chain links TRBV4-3 with TRBJ2-4, with a tentative D call TRBD2 (6 bases). Germline values: CDR1 LGHNA, CDR2 YSLEER. V gave up 0 bases and J gave up 6 bases, with 12 bases separating them. The CDR3 sequence is 15 residues long. CDR3 DNA: TGCGCCAGCAGCCAAGATCCCGGGAGCGGAAACATTCAGTACTTC. Translated, it gives CASSQDPGSGNIQYF.

The chain couples TRBV6-6 to TRBJ1-4; D unclear. This CDR3 region has 11 residues. The germline gives CDR1 MNHNY, CDR2 SVGAGI (reference sequence). V was pared by 7 bases and J by 6 bases, with 6 bases between. CDR3 residues: CASTLDEKLFF. The CDR3 DNA reads as TGTGCCAGCACCCTAGATGAAAAACTGTTTTTT.

The rearrangement joins TRBV29-1 to TRBJ2-4; TRBD1 matches 10 bases. There are 16 residues in the CDR3. Per the germline V gene, CDR1 is SQVTM and CDR2 is ANQGSEA. V was pared by 3 bases and J by 1 base, with 6 bases of the junction left unmatched. The CDR3 reads CSVDGGTGVAKNIQYF. CDR3 nucleotides: TGCAGCGTTGACGGCGGGACAGGGGTGGCCAAAAACATTCAGTACTTC.

The DNA of the CDR3 is TGTGCCAGCAGTCCCGGGACAGGGGGGAATGAGCAGTTCTTC. Its translation: CASSPGTGGNEQFF. This rearrangement joins TRBV27 to TRBJ2-1, with 11 bases lining up with TRBD1. CDR1 is MNHEY and CDR2 is SMNVEV in the germline V gene (reference sequence). J lost 7 bases, V lost 5 bases, and 4 bases had no gene match. This CDR3 spans 14 amino acids.

The chain joins TRBV28 to TRBJ2-7, with a possible D match to TRBD1 (6 bases). Germline CDR1 MDHEN, CDR2 SYDVKM. Deletions cut 1 base from V and 7 bases from J, with 20 bases between. This CDR3 comprises 16 residues. The DNA of the CDR3 is TGTGCCAGCAGTTTATCCCTAGTCGAGGGGGTTGAGGAGCAGTACTTC. Encoded protein: CASSLSLVEGVEEQYF.

This clone was recorded a few times. The V gene is TRBV19, the J gene TRBJ2-3, with 9 bases that match TRBD2. There are 14 residues in the CDR3. Germline V lookup: CDR1 LNHDA, CDR2 SQIVND (reference sequence). V was clipped by 7 bases and J by 7 bases; unmatched bases: 9. The CDR3 region is CASTRSGGGNTQYF. The CDR3 DNA sequence: TGTGCCAGTACCCGTAGCGGGGGAGGGAATACGCAGTATTTT. The variable domain in full, completed from reference TRBV19 and TRBJ2-3, reads DGGITQSPKYLFRKEGQNVTLSCEQNLNHDAMYWYRQDPGQGLRLIYYSQIVNDFQKGDIAEGYSVSREKKESFPLTVTSAQKNPTAFYLCASTRSGGGNTQYFGPGTRLTVL.

The V and J genes are TRBV5-8 and TRBJ1-1, with D hard to call. The CDR3 consists of 13 residues. Germline values: CDR1 SGHTS, CDR2 YDEGEE. V was pared by 4 bases and J by 4 bases, with 11 bases between. CDR3 nucleotide sequence: TGTGCCAGCAGCCTCCTGAGTCGCACTGAAGCTTTCTTT. Encoded protein: CASSLLSRTEAFF.

This clone came up a few times. The J gene is TRBJ1-4, the V gene TRBV6-1; 9 nucleotides agree with TRBD1. The CDR3 runs to 14 residues. CDR1 and CDR2 (germline): MNHNS, SASEGT. V shed 6 bases, J shed 5 bases, and the junction held 4 bases outside the gene matches. CDR3 in amino acids: CASRAGTGNEKLFF. The DNA of the CDR3 is TGTGCCAGCAGAGCCGGGACAGGGAATGAAAAACTGTTTTTT.

The chain joins TRBV27 to TRBJ2-1, with 10 positions matching TRBD2. After removal of 7 bases from V and 0 bases from J, the junction contained 0 bases not matched to a gene. In germline, CDR1 is MNHEY, CDR2 SMNVEV (reference sequence). The CDR3 spans 14 residues. The CDR3 sequence: CASTSGSSYNEQFF. The CDR3 DNA follows: TGTGCCAGCACTAGCGGGAGCTCCTACAATGAGCAGTTCTTC.

This clone appeared a single time. The DNA of the CDR3 is TGTGCCAGCAGCTTAGAGCCGGGAACTTCCTATGGCTACACCTTC. Its protein is CASSLEPGTSYGYTF. The V and J genes are TRBV11-2 and TRBJ1-2, with D unclear. Germline CDR1 reads SGHAT; CDR2 reads FQNNGV. CDR3 length equals 15 residues. The germline V and J ends were trimmed by 0 bases and 4 bases, with 12 bases remaining between them.

This CDR3 reads CASSLGQVGSYEQYF. The CDR3, as DNA: TGTGCCAGCAGCTTGGGACAGGTTGGCTCCTACGAGCAGTACTTC. V is TRBV7-6 and J is TRBJ2-7, with 8 bases fitting TRBD1. Trimming at V came to 3 bases and at J to 0 bases, leaving 4 bases not matched to a gene. The germline V gene encodes CDR1 SGHVS and CDR2 FNYEAQ. This CDR3 comprises 15 residues. The full variable domain, with the rest looked up from reference TRBV7-6 and TRBJ2-7, is GAGVSQSPRYKVTKRGQDVALRCDPISGHVSLYWYRQALGQGPEFLTYFNYEAQQDKSGLPNDRFSAERPEGSISTLTIQRTEQRDSAMYRCASSLGQVGSYEQYFGPGTRLTVT.

Only one count was recorded for this clone. The J gene is TRBJ2-3, the V gene TRBV6-1; maybe TRBD1 (6 bases). V lost 6 bases and J 3 bases, leaving 16 bases between the germline ends. CDR1 MNHNS and CDR2 SASEGT come from the germline V gene. This CDR3 comprises 15 residues. The CDR3 coding sequence is TGTGCCAGCAGCGGGACATCCCTTTGGACAGATACGCAGTATTTT. This sequence encodes CASSGTSLWTDTQYF.

This clone has just a few counts. This rearrangement joins TRBV7-7 to TRBJ2-7; D possibly corresponds to TRBD1 (6 bases). V lost 5 bases and J lost 3, with 11 bases in between. This CDR3 is built from 13 residues. The germline gives CDR1 SSHAT, CDR2 FNYEAQ (reference sequence). Here the CDR3 reads CASSRGQGYEQYF. The CDR3 region has the DNA TGTGCCAGCAGCAGGGGACAAGGCTACGAGCAGTACTTC. Full variable domain (missing parts from reference TRBV7-7 and TRBJ2-7): GAGVSQSPRYKVTKRGQDVTLRCDPISSHATLYWYQQALGQGPEFLTYFNYEAQPDKSGLPSDRFSAERPEGSISTLTIQRTEQRDSAMYRCASSRGQGYEQYFGPGTRLTVT.

V and J are TRBV7-2 and TRBJ2-3; 8 bases are shared with TRBD2. The length of the CDR3 is 16 residues. V was pared by 1 base and J by 1 base, with 4 bases of the junction left unmatched. Germline V gene lookup returns CDR1 SGHTA and CDR2 FQGNSA. DNA of the CDR3: TGTGCCAGCAGCTTAGAGTCGACTAGCGGCACAGATACGCAGTATTTT. Residues: CASSLESTSGTDTQYF.

This clone was seen only a few times. This CDR3 reads CASSDRQGGGYTF. The CDR3 DNA reads as TGTGCCAGCAGTGATCGACAGGGCGGAGGCTACACCTTC. This sequence joins TRBV6-1 and TRBJ1-2, with 7 bases matching TRBD1. V was clipped by 3 bases and J by 8 bases; unmatched bases: 6. The CDR3 has 13 amino acids. From germline, CDR1 is MNHNS and CDR2 SASEGT.

This rearrangement joins TRBV2 to TRBJ1-2, with D possibly TRBD1 on 5 matching bases. V gave up 4 bases and J gave up 5 bases, with 14 bases separating them. Germline V gene data show CDR1 as SNHLY and CDR2 as FYNNEI. The CDR3 length is 14 residues. The CDR3, as DNA: TGTGCCAGCAGTGTAAGGGGCGCGGAATATGGCTACACCTTC. Its protein product is CASSVRGAEYGYTF. Supplemented by reference TRBV2 and TRBJ1-2, the full variable domain reads EPEVTQTPSHQVTQMGQEVILRCVPISNHLYFYWYRQILGQKVEFLVSFYNNEISEKSEIFDDQFSVERPDGSNFTLKIRSTKLEDSAMYFCASSVRGAEYGYTFGSGTRLTVV.

The chain couples TRBV7-9 to TRBJ1-2; no clear D gene. This CDR3 region has 13 residues. The V end lost 1 base, the J end lost 8 bases, and 11 bases lay between the germline ends. Germline CDR1 is SEHNR and CDR2 is FQNEAQ (reference sequence). CDR3 in DNA: TGTGCCAGCAGCTTAGTAGGAGGAGAAGGCTACACCTTC. Its translation: CASSLVGGEGYTF.

The chain links TRBV5-4 to TRBJ1-2, with a possible D match to TRBD1 (5 bases). Germline CDR1 and CDR2: SGHNT and YYREEE (reference sequence). Between the trimmed V and J ends, which lost 1 base and 4 bases, there was a span of 8 bases. This CDR3 is built from 13 residues. CDR3 region: CASSLRGTYGYTF. In DNA, the CDR3 is TGTGCCAGCAGCTTGCGGGGGACCTATGGCTACACCTTC.